The 20 T cell receptor beta chains reported below all come from one sample, sequenced in a study of Ad26.COV2.S vaccination and SARS-CoV-2 variants. Clones were sequenced by immunoSEQ multiplex PCR, and TCRdb holds only the in-frame ones, with some missing. The table shows hundreds of thousands of clones, with about 89% occurring only once. Regarding treatment: around 19 received Ad26.COV2.S at low or high dose, single or two shots; about 5 received placebo; per-sample allocation not given. Sampling was performed 63 days after the first vaccine or placebo injection. Sequenced material: peripheral blood, taken in a trial of Ad26.COV2.S vaccine versus placebo. The receptors come from a person aged 18 to 65 who received the Ad26.COV2.S COVID-19 vaccine or a placebo.

The genes are TRBV2 and TRBJ1-3; D gene ambiguous. Germline CDR1 is SNHLY and CDR2 is FYNNEI. This CDR3 has 14 amino acids. V was clipped by 1 base and J by 0 bases, with 4 bases between them. CDR3: CASSEVSSGNTIYF. CDR3 nucleotide sequence: TGTGCCAGCAGTGAAGTAAGCTCTGGAAACACCATATATTTT. Looking up the rest from reference TRBV2 and TRBJ1-3 gives the full variable domain: EPEVTQTPSHQVTQMGQEVILRCVPISNHLYFYWYRQILGQKVEFLVSFYNNEISEKSEIFDDQFSVERPDGSNFTLKIRSTKLEDSAMYFCASSEVSSGNTIYFGEGSWLTVV.

V and J are TRBV28 and TRBJ1-3; D not resolved. V gave up 7 bases and J gave up 0 bases, with 16 bases separating them. CDR1 is MDHEN, CDR2 SYDVKM, per germline. The CDR3 is 16 amino acids. This chain's CDR3 is CASTLLRPSSGNTIYF. CDR3 in DNA: TGTGCCAGCACTCTGCTCCGACCGAGCTCTGGAAACACCATATATTTT.

V gene TRBV20-1 combines with J gene TRBJ2-1; D is uncertain. Germline values: CDR1 DFQATT, CDR2 SNEGSKA (reference sequence). The CDR3 covers 11 residues. Trimming shortened V by 6 bases and J by 9 bases, and 12 bases separated the two germline ends. For the CDR3, the DNA is TGCAGTGCATCTGAACAGTTTGAGCAGTTCTTC. As protein: CSASEQFEQFF.

This clone was observed a few times. The gene calls are TRBV15 and TRBJ1-5; D remains unclear. CDR3 size: 12 residues. The V end lost 0 bases, the J end lost 6 bases, and 3 bases lay between the germline ends. The V gene's germline CDR1 is LNHNV and CDR2 YYDKDF (reference sequence). CDR3 sequence (DNA): TGTGCCACCAGCAGAGATCGTCAGCCCCAGCATTTT. It codes for CATSRDRQPQHF.

The rearrangement joins TRBV12-3 or TRBV12-4 to TRBJ1-6; unclear D gene. The CDR3 loop spans 12 amino acids. V was trimmed by 4 bases and J by 12 bases, leaving 10 bases between them. The DNA for the CDR3 is TGTGCCAGCAGTTCCGGGTTCGGACCCCTCCACTTT. Amino acids: CASSSGFGPLHF.

The genes are TRBV5-6 and TRBJ2-1, with D hard to call. Germline lookup yields CDR1 SGHDT and CDR2 YYEEEE. The V and J ends lost 1 base and 4 bases respectively, with 12 bases between them. The length of the CDR3 is 15 residues. CDR3 region: CASSLKAGAYNEQFF. The CDR3 DNA sequence: TGTGCCAGCAGCTTGAAGGCCGGAGCGTACAATGAGCAGTTCTTC.

The rearrangement links TRBV15 to TRBJ1-4; D remains ambiguous. This CDR3 contains 16 residues. The germline gives CDR1 LNHNV, CDR2 YYDKDF (reference sequence). Trimming took 0 bases from V and 0 from J, leaving 8 bases between them. CDR3 DNA: TGTGCCACCAGCAGAGATAGGGTTTCAACTAATGAAAAACTGTTTTTT. Protein: CATSRDRVSTNEKLFF.

The CDR3 sequence: CAIGSSYNEQFF. The CDR3 DNA follows: TGTGCCATCGGGAGCTCCTACAATGAGCAGTTCTTC. The chain links TRBV10-3 to TRBJ2-1; possibly TRBD2 for D (5 bases). The CDR3 covers 12 residues. Trimming took 8 bases from V and 0 from J, leaving 5 bases between them. Germline CDR1 ENHRY, CDR2 SYGVKD.

The rearrangement links TRBV15 to TRBJ2-1; 9 bases map to TRBD2. After removal of 1 base from V and 7 bases from J, the junction contained 8 bases not matched to a gene. The CDR3 is 16 amino acids. The germline V gene encodes CDR1 LNHNV and CDR2 YYDKDF (reference sequence). The CDR3 here is CATSRAASGNRNEQFF. The DNA for the CDR3 is TGTGCCACCAGCAGAGCGGCTAGCGGGAATAGGAATGAGCAGTTCTTC.

In DNA, the CDR3 is TGTGCCAGCTCACCGAGACAGGGCCTACAGTCCGGGGCCAACGTCCTGACTTTC. This sequence encodes CASSPRQGLQSGANVLTF. This rearrangement joins TRBV18 to TRBJ2-6, with 7 positions matching TRBD1. Germline CDR1 reads KGHSH; CDR2 reads LQKENI. With 3 bases clipped from V and 4 bases from J, the junction kept 12 bases outside the gene matches. The CDR3 sequence is 18 residues long.

This chain uses TRBV5-1 with TRBJ1-3; D uncertain. This CDR3 comprises 15 residues. V shed 0 bases and J shed 0 bases, with 7 bases lying between them. CDR1 is SGHRS, CDR2 YFSETQ, per germline. This CDR3 reads CASSLDGLSGNTIYF. CDR3 nucleotides: TGCGCCAGCAGCTTGGACGGCCTCTCTGGAAACACCATATATTTT.

This clone was seen more than once but under ten times. The V and J genes are TRBV28 and TRBJ1-5; the D is unclear. Deletions cut 5 bases from V and 3 bases from J, with 5 bases between. The germline gives CDR1 MDHEN, CDR2 SYDVKM. This CDR3 is built from 12 residues. CDR3 in amino acids: CASSGPNQPQHF. The CDR3 coding sequence is TGTGCCAGCAGTGGACCCAATCAGCCCCAGCATTTT.

The sample holds a few counts of this clone. The chain employs TRBV27 and TRBJ1-2, with D possibly being TRBD1 (5 bases). CDR3 length equals 13 residues. V was pared by 6 bases and J by 2 bases, with 10 bases between. Looked up from germline, CDR1 is MNHEY and CDR2 is SMNVEV (reference sequence). Here the CDR3 DNA reads TGTGCCAGCAGCCGCGCAGGGAACTATGGCTACACCTTC. Protein sequence: CASSRAGNYGYTF.

The chain is built from TRBV5-1 and TRBJ2-3; TRBD2 aligns across 9 bases. Germline V CDR1 and CDR2: SGHRS, YFSETQ. The CDR3 consists of 16 residues. V was clipped by 1 base and J by 5 bases; unmatched bases: 8. CDR3: CASSLQSGLALDTQYF. The DNA of the CDR3 is TGCGCCAGCAGCTTGCAGTCCGGACTAGCGTTAGATACGCAGTATTTT.

CDR3 DNA sequence: TGTGCCAGCACCCAGACCTCTGGAAACACCATATATTTT. Translated, it gives CASTQTSGNTIYF. The chain employs TRBV6-5 and TRBJ1-3; D call uncertain. There are 13 residues in the CDR3. The germline gives CDR1 MNHEY, CDR2 SVGAGI. Trimming left V 7 bases short and J 0 bases short, with 7 bases between.

This CDR3 reads CASSPGGNEQYF. The CDR3 region has the DNA TGTGCCAGCAGCCCGGGTGGCAACGAGCAGTACTTC. The chain combines TRBV6-6 with TRBJ2-7; no definite D call. CDR3 size: 12 residues. The germline CDR1 and CDR2 sequences are MNHNY and SVGAGI (reference sequence). V was shortened by 6 bases and J by 5 bases, with 11 bases between the two germline ends.

This chain links TRBV19 with TRBJ2-2; weak D call: TRBD2 (5 bases). The V gene lost 5 bases and the J gene lost 5 bases, with 15 bases spanning the gap. Germline V gene lookup returns CDR1 LNHDA and CDR2 SQIVND (reference sequence). The CDR3 runs 15 residues. The CDR3 DNA follows: TGTGCCAGTAGTTCCGGACTCGTCAGGACCGGGGAGCTGTTTTTT. Protein sequence: CASSSGLVRTGELFF.

The chain carries TRBV18 and TRBJ1-1; D not resolved. This CDR3 is built from 15 residues. V was cut by 0 bases and J by 8 bases, with 16 bases left in between. CDR1 KGHSH and CDR2 LQKENI come from the germline V gene. The CDR3 protein is CASSPPSVLANEAFF. The CDR3 DNA reads TGTGCCAGCTCACCACCGTCAGTTTTAGCAAACGAAGCTTTCTTT.

This rearrangement joins TRBV19 to TRBJ2-2, with 8 bases identical to TRBD1. This CDR3 is built from 13 residues. Germline lookup yields CDR1 LNHDA and CDR2 SQIVND (reference sequence). V was clipped by 6 bases and J by 9 bases; unmatched bases: 6. The CDR3 protein is CASRRTGTRELFF. The DNA for the CDR3 is TGTGCCAGTAGACGGACAGGGACGAGGGAGCTGTTTTTT.

This clone was recorded only once. V usage is TRBV5-1 and J usage is TRBJ2-1, with unresolved D. CDR3 length: 13 amino acids. V was shortened by 6 bases and J by 7 bases, with 14 bases between the two germline ends. Germline loops: CDR1 SGHRS, CDR2 YFSETQ. CDR3 sequence reads: CASKRTAANEQFF. Here the CDR3 DNA reads TGCGCCAGCAAAAGGACGGCTGCTAATGAGCAGTTCTTC.